This paragraph reports one T cell receptor beta chain. Its antigen is currently unknown. CDR1 and CDR2 from the germline V gene are MGHDK and SYGVNS. J lost 6 bases, V lost 8 bases, and 8 bases had no gene match. CDR3 length: 13 amino acids. The table came from immunoSEQ multiplex PCR; TCRdb's copy has only in-frame clones and leaves some out. The sample holds roughly 12,000 clones, roughly 87% seen once. Time point denoted: week 5, during vaccination. Topical imiquimod was applied with each vaccine dose, which held 300 ug of mutant IDH1 20-mer peptide. This record belongs to a study of a mutant IDH1 vaccine in newly diagnosed glioma. Across the whole study: Eight vaccine doses were administered to patients at weeks 1, 3, 5, 7, 11, 15, 19 and 23. The initiation of vaccination occurred 4-6 weeks after radiotherapy alone, or with temozolomide cycles. Most had both radiotherapy and temozolomide beforehand; others had only one.

The source material was PBMCs, sampled from a glioma patient whose treatment included an IDH1 peptide vaccine. The clonotype originates from a middle-aged woman with glioma. Some clones in this sample may be carry-over from other donors' samples. The gene calls are TRBV25-1 and TRBJ2-7; 9 nucleotides line up with TRBD2. The CDR3 coding sequence is TGTGCCAGCCTCCTCAGCGGGGGGCGCGAGCAGTACTTC. Its protein product is CASLLSGGREQYF.